The 6 T cell receptor beta chains reported below all come from one sample, sequenced in a study of OX40 agonist ivuxolimab in advanced cancers. Clones were sequenced by immunoSEQ multiplex PCR, and TCRdb holds only the in-frame ones, with some missing. The repertoire includes 55,000 to 80,000 clones, 75% to 90% of them detected once, and approximately 1.4% sits in the top ten. The sample consisted of CD4+ or CD8+ T cells sorted from blood, taken in a trial of the OX40 agonist ivuxolimab. The receptors derive from an adult with an advanced solid tumor such as melanoma, head and neck, liver or kidney cancer.

The chain joins TRBV5-4 to TRBJ2-4, with D perhaps TRBD2 (6 bases). V was cut by 2 bases and J by 3 bases, with 9 bases left in between. The germline V gene has CDR1 SGHNT and CDR2 YYREEE (reference sequence). The CDR3 is made up of 14 amino acids. The CDR3 is CASSFPSDKNIQYF. In DNA, the CDR3 is TGTGCCAGCAGCTTTCCTAGCGACAAAAACATTCAGTACTTC.

V usage is TRBV11-2 and J usage is TRBJ2-7; D unresolved. The ends were cut back, 2 bases at V and 0 bases at J, with 5 bases in the middle. Germline lookup yields CDR1 SGHAT and CDR2 FQNNGV. The CDR3 runs 13 residues. The CDR3 here is CASSLSSSYEQYF. The CDR3 coding sequence is TGTGCCAGCAGCTTAAGCTCCTCCTACGAGCAGTACTTC.

CDR3: CASSAKGDPNPLKKFF. CDR3 sequence (DNA): TGTGCCAGCAGCGCAAAAGGGGACCCTAACCCCCTTAAAAAGTTCTTC. This chain connects TRBV9 to TRBJ2-1, with D tentatively TRBD1 or TRBD2 (5 bases each). V was shortened by 3 bases and J by 14 bases, with 27 bases between the two germline ends. Germline CDR1 SGDLS, CDR2 YYNGEE. The CDR3 loop spans 16 amino acids.

The sample holds a few counts of this clone. The rearrangement joins TRBV10-1 to TRBJ2-7, with D possibly TRBD1 on 6 matching bases. Germline V gives CDR1 WNHNN, CDR2 SYGVQD (reference sequence). Trimming removed 3 bases at V and 3 bases at J, with 9 bases between. The CDR3 is 13 amino acids. The CDR3 region has the DNA TGCGCCAGCAGTGAAAACAGGGACTACGAGCAGTACTTC. As protein: CASSENRDYEQYF.

The gene calls are TRBV25-1 and TRBJ2-2, with 8 bases identical to TRBD1. Germline CDR1 MGHDK, CDR2 SYGVNS. Trimming removed 5 bases from V and 4 bases from J; junction bases left unmatched: 3. CDR3 length: 14 amino acids. The CDR3 DNA follows: TGTGCCAGCAGTTACGACAGGGGCACCGGGGAGCTGTTTTTT. Its translation: CASSYDRGTGELFF. Supplemented by reference TRBV25-1 and TRBJ2-2, the full variable domain reads EADIYQTPRYLVIGTGKKITLECSQTMGHDKMYWYQQDPGMELHLIHYSYGVNSTEKGDLSSESTVSRIRTEHFPLTLESARPSHTSQYLCASSYDRGTGELFFGEGSRLTVL.

The gene calls are TRBV6-5 and TRBJ2-7, with 11 nucleotides matching TRBD1. Looked up from germline, CDR1 is MNHEY and CDR2 is SVGAGI. CDR3 length: 14 amino acids. V lost 8 bases and J lost 1; bases outside the gene matches: 4. CDR3 DNA: TGTGCCAGCCGCCGGGACAGGGGGTCCTACGAGCAGTACTTC. This translates into CASRRDRGSYEQYF.